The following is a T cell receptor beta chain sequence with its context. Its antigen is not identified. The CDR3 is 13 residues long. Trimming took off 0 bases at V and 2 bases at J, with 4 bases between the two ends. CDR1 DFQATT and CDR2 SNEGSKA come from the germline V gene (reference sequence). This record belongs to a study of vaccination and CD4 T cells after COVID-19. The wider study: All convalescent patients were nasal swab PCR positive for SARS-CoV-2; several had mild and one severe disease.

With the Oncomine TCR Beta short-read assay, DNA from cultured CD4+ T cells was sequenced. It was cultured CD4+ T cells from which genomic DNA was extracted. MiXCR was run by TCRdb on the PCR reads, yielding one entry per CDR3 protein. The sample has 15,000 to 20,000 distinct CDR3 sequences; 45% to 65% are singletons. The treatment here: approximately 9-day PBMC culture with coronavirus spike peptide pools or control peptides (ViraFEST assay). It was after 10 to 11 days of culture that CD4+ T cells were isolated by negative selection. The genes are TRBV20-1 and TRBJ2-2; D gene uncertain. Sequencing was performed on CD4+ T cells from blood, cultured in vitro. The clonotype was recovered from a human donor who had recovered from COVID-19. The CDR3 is CSARERNTGELFF. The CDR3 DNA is TGCAGTGCTAGAGAGAGAAACACCGGGGAGCTGTTTTTT.